This T cell receptor beta chain stems from a study of cytomegalovirus exposure and HLA in healthy donors. Study as a whole: Of all 360 or so donors who were genotyped, 75% to 90% belonged to the Caucasian-associated ancestry cluster. General observations from the study: TCR beta chains associated with HLA were, in a later analysis, more clonally expanded than equally common others. Within a later analysis, the majority of CMV-associated TCR beta chains appeared HLA-restricted. A later analysis reportedly identified an Asian-associated ancestry cluster as carrying fewer N-insertions than the roughly 600-donor mean.

The PCR ran on 60 Vbeta and 13 Jbeta primers. Sequenced by immunoSEQ multiplex PCR; TCRdb stores in-frame clones only, minus some. The sample records around 100,000 clones, approximately 85% being singletons. The germline CDR1 and CDR2 sequences are MDHEN and SYDVKM. The CDR3 is 13 amino acids. Trimming cost V 6 bases and J 0 bases, with 9 bases left between them. In the case of this clone: Its cognate antigen is unknown.

The TCR was taken from a young man in good health and CMV-seronegative. The chain joins TRBV28 to TRBJ2-7, with D unclear. Input material: PBMCs. CDR3 region: CASRDSSSYEQYF. Here the CDR3 DNA reads TGTGCCAGCAGGGATTCTAGCTCCTACGAGCAGTACTTC.